Listed below are T cell receptor beta chains from one sample, sequenced in a study of blood T cell repertoires in COVID-19. TCRdb's copy holds only in-frame clones and misses some; the assay was immunoSEQ multiplex PCR. The sample gives 65,000 or so clones, nearly 80% of which show up once; 25% is in the top ten. The specimen sequenced was peripheral blood. The source is a human donor in a cohort sampled during active COVID-19. CDR3s include the opening cysteine and the closing phenylalanine or tryptophan. The order of the fields is J gene, CDR3 length, clone size, D gene, V gene, CDR3 DNA, CDR3 protein. A D gene is named only where the DNA matches it firmly. Rows may omit the clone size; those that give it use once, few, many or a size class.

TRBJ2-1	17	few	NA	TRBV18	TGTGCCAGCTCAACGACACAGGGCCGGAGCTCCTACAATGAGCAGTTCTTC	CASSTTQGRSSYNEQFF
TRBJ2-2	14	NA	NA	TRBV30	TGTGCCTGGAACGACAGGTGGTACACCGGGGAGCTGTTTTTT	CAWNDRWYTGELFF
TRBJ1-2	13	once	NA	TRBV2	TGTGCCAGCAGTGAAGGAGGTTTCTATGGCTACACCTTC	CASSEGGFYGYTF
TRBJ2-2	14	once	TRBD1	TRBV5-4	TGTGCCAGCAGCGGGACAGCGAACACCGGGGAGCTGTTTTTT	CASSGTANTGELFF
TRBJ1-2	16	NA	TRBD1	TRBV28	TGTGCCAGCAGTATGGGGGGACAGGGGGCGGGCTATGGCTACACCTTC	CASSMGGQGAGYGYTF
TRBJ2-1	12	NA	NA	TRBV5-1	TGCGCCAGCAGCTCCACTAGGAATGAGCAGTTCTTC	CASSSTRNEQFF
TRBJ2-2	15	NA	NA	TRBV28	TGTGCCAGCAGTTTAATTAGCAGAGACACCGGGGAGCTGTTTTTT	CASSLISRDTGELFF
TRBJ1-1	13	once	NA	TRBV28	TGTGCCAGCAGTGTGCGACAGGTTCATGAAGCTTTCTTT	CASSVRQVHEAFF
TRBJ2-5	14	NA	NA	TRBV18	TGTGCCAGCTCACCAGGGCTCAACCAAGAGACCCAGTACTTC	CASSPGLNQETQYF
TRBJ1-6	17	NA	TRBD1	TRBV5-4	TGTGCCAGCAGCCAAGGGGGACAGGGGGCGATTGTTTCACCCCTCCACTTT	CASSQGGQGAIVSPLHF
TRBJ2-2	14	NA	NA	TRBV27	TGTGCCACCCAGCGTAGGGCGGGAACCGGGGAGCTGTTTTTT	CATQRRAGTGELFF
TRBJ1-4	13	few	NA	TRBV7-9	TGTGCCAGCAGCGGTAGGGCGGGGGAAAAACTGTTTTTT	CASSGRAGEKLFF
TRBJ2-1	17	NA	TRBD2	TRBV11-3	TGTGCCAGCAGCTTAGATCTTCGAAGCGGGGGGTACAATGAGCAGTTCTTC	CASSLDLRSGGYNEQFF
TRBJ2-2	14	NA	NA	TRBV3-1/TRBV3-2	TGTGCCAGCAGCCAAGTTGGAGGGACCGGGGAGCTGTTTTTT	CASSQVGGTGELFF
TRBJ2-3	13	NA	TRBD1	TRBV7-9	TGTGCCAGCAGTCGGGACAGTTTAGATACGCAGTATTTT	CASSRDSLDTQYF
TRBJ2-1	12	NA	NA	TRBV4-1	TGCGCCAGCAGCCAAGACCGCTGGAGGCAGTTCTTC	CASSQDRWRQFF
TRBJ2-1	14	NA	NA	TRBV5-5	TGTGCCAGCAGCTTACTAGGAGAATACAATGAGCAGTTCTTC	CASSLLGEYNEQFF
TRBJ1-1	14	NA	TRBD1	TRBV7-3	TGTGCCAGCAGCTCCACAGGGGGGATGGCTGAAGCTTTCTTT	CASSSTGGMAEAFF
TRBJ2-5	16	NA	TRBD2	TRBV10-3	TGTGCCATCAGTGAGTCTACTAGCGGGAGTCTAGAGACCCAGTACTTC	CAISESTSGSLETQYF
TRBJ1-1	14	once	NA	TRBV19	TGTGCCAGTAGTACGGACAGAATCAACACTGAAGCTTTCTTT	CASSTDRINTEAFF
TRBJ2-7	16	NA	TRBD2	TRBV19	TGTGCCAGTAGTACTGTTGGGACTAGCGGGAGACAGGAGCAGTACTTC	CASSTVGTSGRQEQYF
TRBJ1-4	15	NA	NA	TRBV5-1	TGCGCCAGCAGCCTAGGACCCACAGGAAGTGAAAAACTGTTTTTT	CASSLGPTGSEKLFF
TRBJ1-1	16	NA	TRBD1	TRBV4-3	TGCGCCAGCAGCCTCGGAGGGACAGGGGTGAACACTGAAGCTTTCTTT	CASSLGGTGVNTEAFF
TRBJ2-3	18	NA	TRBD2	TRBV7-2	TGTGCCAGCAGCCCGATTGGGACTAGCGGGGGCCTCACAGATACGCAGTATTTT	CASSPIGTSGGLTDTQYF
TRBJ2-5	14	once	NA	TRBV5-1	TGCGCCAGCAGCTTGGTCGGCGGAGAAGAGACCCAGTACTTC	CASSLVGGEETQYF
TRBJ2-5	14	NA	TRBD2	TRBV7-2	TGTGCCAGCAGCCCACTAGCGGGAGGAACGGCCCAGTACTTC	CASSPLAGGTAQYF
TRBJ1-6	14	many	NA	TRBV7-9	TGTGCCAGCAGCTTAGGGCAGGGATATTCACCCCTCCACTTT	CASSLGQGYSPLHF
TRBJ2-1	12	NA	NA	TRBV30	TGTGCCTGGGAGGACAGAAACAATGAGCAGTTCTTC	CAWEDRNNEQFF
TRBJ2-7	14	NA	NA	TRBV5-1	TGCGCCACCCGGACAGAGGGAGCCTCCTACGAGCAGTACTTC	CATRTEGASYEQYF
TRBJ2-7	15	NA	NA	TRBV6-5	TGTGCCAGCAGTCGACGGACGGGGAGCTCCTACGAGCAGTACTTC	CASSRRTGSSYEQYF
TRBJ1-2	14	NA	NA	TRBV19	TGTGCCAGTAGTATAAGAGGGACTGGCTATGGCTACACCTTC	CASSIRGTGYGYTF
TRBJ2-1	14	NA	TRBD2	TRBV4-1	TGCGCCAGCACACCTACTAGCGGAGCTAATGAGCAGTTCTTC	CASTPTSGANEQFF
TRBJ1-2	13	NA	NA	TRBV20-1	TGCAGTGCTAGTTTCGGGGGACCCTATGGCTACACCTTC	CSASFGGPYGYTF
TRBJ2-1	14	once	NA	TRBV28	TGTGCCAGCACTCGAGTGGGGGGTATCAATGAGCAGTTCTTC	CASTRVGGINEQFF
TRBJ1-5	14	NA	NA	TRBV19	TGTGCCACCTCGCCCGAGAATAGCAATCAGCCCCAGCATTTT	CATSPENSNQPQHF
TRBJ2-3	15	NA	TRBD2	TRBV7-9	TGTGCCAGCAGCATAAGCGGGGGGCCCACAGATACGCAGTATTTT	CASSISGGPTDTQYF
TRBJ2-6	22	NA	TRBD1	TRBV18	TGTGCCAGCTCACCATTCAGTTCGCGAGGTGGGACAGGGGGCGCTGGGGCCAACGTCCTGACTTTC	CASSPFSSRGGTGGAGANVLTF
TRBJ1-5	15	NA	NA	TRBV6-5	TGTGCCACCACTGGACAGCACGCAGGCAATCAGCCCCAGCATTTT	CATTGQHAGNQPQHF
TRBJ1-2	13	NA	TRBD1	TRBV7-2	TGTGCCAGCAGCCCCGACAGGGTCTATGGCTACACCTTC	CASSPDRVYGYTF
TRBJ1-2	14	NA	NA	TRBV6-5	TGTGCCAGCAGTCGCCTGGGGGGAGACGGCGGCTACACCTTC	CASSRLGGDGGYTF
TRBJ2-3	14	NA	TRBD2	TRBV5-1	TGCGCCAGCAGCGATGCTGCGGGGGCAGATACGCAGTATTTT	CASSDAAGADTQYF
TRBJ1-6	11	NA	NA	TRBV2	TGTGCCAGCAACCAGGATTCACCCCTCCACTTT	CASNQDSPLHF
TRBJ1-2	14	NA	TRBD1	TRBV5-1	TGCGCCAGCACCGCCTCAGGGGGCGAATTCGGCTACACCTTC	CASTASGGEFGYTF
TRBJ2-3	14	NA	TRBD1	TRBV10-3	TGTGCTACTACAGGGGAGAAATTTTCAGATACGCAGTATTTT	CATTGEKFSDTQYF
TRBJ2-3	13	NA	NA	TRBV27	TGTGCCAGCAGTTCACTCAACACAGATACGCAGTATTTT	CASSSLNTDTQYF
TRBJ1-5	15	NA	TRBD1	TRBV19	TGTGCCAGTAGTATGACAGGGAGTTTTAACCAGCCCCAGCATTTT	CASSMTGSFNQPQHF
TRBJ1-2	16	NA	TRBD1	TRBV3-1/TRBV3-2	TGTGCCAGCAGCCCCAGCGCCGGACAGGGCGGATATGGCTACACCTTC	CASSPSAGQGGYGYTF
TRBJ2-7	13	NA	NA	TRBV12-3/TRBV12-4	TGTGCCAGCAGTTTAAGGCGGAACTACGAGCAGTACTTC	CASSLRRNYEQYF
TRBJ1-6	12	NA	NA	TRBV15	TGTGCCACCGGCCAGGGCACTTCACCCCTCCACTTT	CATGQGTSPLHF
TRBJ2-7	14	NA	TRBD2	TRBV28	TGTGCCAGCAGTTTAACGGGCGGGAGGTACGAGCAGTACTTC	CASSLTGGRYEQYF
TRBJ1-6	13	few	NA	TRBV13	TGTGCCAGCAGTCCGGACTCTGTGTCACCCCTCCACTTT	CASSPDSVSPLHF
TRBJ2-1	16	few	TRBD2	TRBV7-9	TGTGCCAGCAGCCGGACCTGGGTAGCGGGAGTATGGGAGCAGTTCTTC	CASSRTWVAGVWEQFF
TRBJ1-1	14	NA	NA	TRBV15	TGTGCCACCAGCAGTAGACAGTTAAACACTGAAGCTTTCTTT	CATSSRQLNTEAFF
TRBJ1-2	16	few	TRBD1	TRBV18	TGTGCCAGCTCACCAAGCCAGGGGGCTCAGAACTATGGCTACACCTTC	CASSPSQGAQNYGYTF